Here is one T cell receptor (beta chain) with its context. The target antigen is unknown. The data are from a study of T cells after posttransplantation cyclophosphamide. Assay used: immunoSEQ multiplex PCR; TCRdb lists only in-frame clones, some missing. This sample has about 16,000 clones, with 92% found just once. Treatment was busulfan-fludarabine conditioning, a marrow graft, and cyclophosphamide on days +3 and +4. Findings and caveats of the study: Recipient CMV seropositivity and CMV reactivation strongly tracked TRB clonality. Tissue-infiltrating T cells from skin or gut overlapped little with blood T cells. Later post-transplant blood repertoires were often dominated by donor CD8+ memory clones.

J was trimmed by 2 bases and V by 6 bases; bases with no gene match: 1. The CDR3 has 13 residues. The germline CDR1 and CDR2 sequences are WSHSY and SAAADI. The receptor comes from a male patient between 60 and 69 years old who received an allogeneic stem cell transplant from a related donor and was CMV-positive. The graft donor may account for some of the T cells. The sequences come from CD4+ T cells sorted from blood, collected after allogeneic stem cell transplant with posttransplant cyclophosphamide. The gene calls are TRBV10-2 and TRBJ2-7; the match to TRBD1 covers 10 bases. CDR3 DNA: TGCGCCAGCAGCGGACAGGGGGCCTACGAGCAGTACTTC. Translation gives CASSGQGAYEQYF.